A selection of T cell receptor beta chains follows, all from one sample in a study of shared clonotypes between healthy human individuals. Data came from immunoSEQ multiplex PCR; TCRdb stores just in-frame clones and leaves some out. This repertoire shows about 500,000 clones, more than 70% found once; its top ten account for around 13%. Sequences were obtained from PBMCs. Receptors originate from a woman in her 40s in good health. Some clones in this sample may be carry-over from other donors' samples. The CDR3 runs from the conserved cysteine through the conserved F or W. Each record gives: clone size, V gene, J gene, CDR3 length, CDR3 protein. Expanded clones are given a class, and other clones once, few, many or no size at all.

-,TRBV5-1,TRBJ2-1,18,CASSSPLPSSQPYNEQFF
-,TRBV9,TRBJ2-1,15,CASTPNRGAHNEQFF
-,TRBV28,TRBJ1-5,16,CASSLTGTGNNQPQHF
-,TRBV19,TRBJ2-6,17,CATSSLGKSSGANVLTF
few,TRBV5-1,TRBJ1-2,16,CASSPVGALTNYGYTF
-,TRBV19,TRBJ1-2,12,CASKEINYGYTF
-,TRBV6-5,TRBJ1-1,16,CASSYVRTGSNTEAFF
-,TRBV18,TRBJ2-7,16,CASSPPGWGRTYEQYF
-,TRBV18,TRBJ1-3,16,CASSPPGVYSGNTIYF
-,TRBV5-1,TRBJ2-7,15,CASSLDRLLHYEQYF
-,TRBV28,TRBJ2-4,15,CASSPTGLAKNIQYF
-,TRBV27,TRBJ2-1,15,CASSQMAGGVNEQFF
-,TRBV5-4,TRBJ2-1,15,CASSSPGQGWNEQFF
-,TRBV7-3,TRBJ1-5,13,CASSLTGPQPQHF
-,TRBV28,TRBJ2-2,13,CASKGRNTGELFF
-,TRBV10-2,TRBJ2-7,12,CASRDTLYEQYF
-,TRBV19,TRBJ2-1,16,CASKRGRANSYNEQFF
-,TRBV5-1,TRBJ2-7,15,CASSLEGGPTDEQYF
-,TRBV27,TRBJ2-7,17,CASSLGGLAGEIYEQYF
few,TRBV4-2,TRBJ1-1,15,CASSHPGQGNTEAFF
-,TRBV7-6,TRBJ2-5,14,CASSSLPTQETQYF
once,TRBV18,TRBJ1-1,14,CASSPPGGRTEAFF
-,TRBV19,TRBJ1-5,14,CASTPGRSNQPQHF
few,TRBV7-8,TRBJ1-2,13,CASSHLGREGYTF
once,TRBV18,TRBJ1-4,16,CASSLRTGATFEKLFF
-,TRBV6-1,TRBJ2-7,12,CASSEGGFEQYF
-,TRBV10-3,TRBJ2-1,15,CAISQGGDSYNEQFF
-,TRBV4-3,-,14,CASSQGDRGYEQYF
-,TRBV6-5,TRBJ2-1,13,CASSWRTYNEQFF
-,TRBV27,TRBJ2-1,15,CASSLASGRYNEQFF
-,TRBV27,TRBJ1-5,14,CASSPGQGKQPQHF
-,TRBV7-8,TRBJ2-2,17,CASSLDGSRALPGELFF
-,TRBV7-2,TRBJ2-3,17,CASSLGRRGGSADTQYF
-,TRBV5-1,TRBJ2-3,14,CVSSLVGSTDTQYF
-,TRBV5-1,TRBJ2-7,15,CASSLEGTGGYEQYF
many,TRBV25-1,TRBJ1-6,16,CASSEKGQGYNSPLHF
once,TRBV7-9,TRBJ1-5,17,CASTVRGWGYSNQPQHF
-,TRBV28,TRBJ1-5,15,CASSQWTGGGQPQHF
-,TRBV30,TRBJ2-2,14,CAWNGGRAFGELFF
-,TRBV7-8,TRBJ2-2,15,CASSAGLMNTGELFF
-,TRBV27,TRBJ2-1,14,CASSLSASGALQFF
-,TRBV18,TRBJ1-4,15,CASSPVRQGNEKLFF
-,TRBV29-1,TRBJ2-7,12,CSVEVSWGEQYF
few,TRBV14,TRBJ2-7,16,CASSQLTSGYSYEQYF
-,TRBV5-1,TRBJ2-2,15,CASSLGQGRAGELFF
-,TRBV11-3,TRBJ1-2,16,CASSSGPGQGVYGYTF
-,TRBV7-9,TRBJ1-1,15,CASSPVGRVEDEAFF
-,TRBV7-9,TRBJ2-1,14,CAGSLAGYYNEQFF
-,TRBV7-7,TRBJ2-7,11,CASSPPYEQYF
-,TRBV28,TRBJ2-3,15,CASSIAGSYGDTQYF
once,TRBV5-1,TRBJ2-7,14,CASSPEGHSYEQYF
-,TRBV27,TRBJ1-4,14,CASSFGSTNEKLFF
-,TRBV6-4,TRBJ2-1,13,CASSDGTTNEQFF